Listed below are T cell receptor beta chains from one sample, sequenced in a study of CD8 T cells in Susac syndrome. TCRdb used MiXCR to reprocess the immunoSEQ multiplex PCR reads, holding one entry per CDR3 protein. Among some 150,000 distinct CDR3 sequences listed, approximately 96% were seen once. What was sequenced was CD4+ T cells from PBMCs. The receptors were sampled from a human donor with Susac syndrome. The CDR3 runs from the conserved cysteine through the conserved F or W. The D gene is left open where the match is weak. Clone size is stated in some rows and not others, as once, few, many or a class when expanded.

j_gene,d_gene,abundance,v_gene,CDR3aa,CDR3nt
TRBJ1-5,NA,NA,TRBV23-1,CASTKGQAPQHF,TGCGCCAGCACCAAGGGACAAGCGCCCCAGCATTTT
TRBJ2-3,TRBD1,NA,TRBV2,CASRRDRGGSDTQYF,TGTGCCAGCAGGCGGGACAGGGGTGGATCAGATACGCAGTATTTT
TRBJ2-2,NA,NA,TRBV19,CASSMRFGELFF,TGTGCCAGTAGTATGCGCTTCGGGGAGCTGTTTTTT
TRBJ1-2,NA,NA,TRBV6-6,CASSKSQGNYGYTF,TGTGCCAGCAGCAAGAGCCAGGGTAACTATGGCTACACCTTC
TRBJ1-2,NA,NA,TRBV7-2,CASSLAGAGGYTF,TGTGCCAGCAGCTTAGCGGGGGCGGGTGGCTACACCTTC
TRBJ2-7,NA,NA,TRBV2,CASSEETARTYEQYF,TGTGCCAGCAGTGAAGAGACAGCCCGTACCTACGAGCAGTACTTC
TRBJ2-7,NA,NA,TRBV3-1,CASGRNYEQYF,TGTGCCAGCGGCAGGAACTACGAGCAGTACTTC
TRBJ2-7,NA,NA,TRBV20-1,CSAKDRPGPDYEQYF,TGCAGTGCCAAGGACCGCCCGGGCCCCGACTACGAGCAGTACTTC
TRBJ1-2,NA,NA,TRBV14,CASSQGPNYGYTF,TGTGCCAGCAGCCAAGGACCGAACTATGGCTACACCTTC
TRBJ2-7,NA,NA,TRBV14,CASRQPRDTTLGEQYF,TGTGCCAGCAGACAACCCCGGGACACCACATTAGGGGAGCAGTACTTC
TRBJ2-5,TRBD2,NA,TRBV29-1,CSGQREGETQYF,TGCAGCGGCCAGCGGGAGGGAGAGACCCAGTACTTC
TRBJ2-1,NA,NA,TRBV25-1,CASSSSGLGNEQFF,TGTGCCAGCTCCTCCTCGGGCTTGGGCAATGAGCAGTTCTTC
TRBJ1-1,NA,NA,TRBV21-1,CASNTNEAFF,TGTGCCAGCAACACAAATGAAGCTTTCTTT
TRBJ2-3,NA,NA,TRBV5-1,CASSLAGVGDTQYF,TGCGCCAGCAGCTTGGCCGGGGTAGGGGATACGCAGTATTTT
TRBJ1-4,NA,NA,TRBV20-1,CSPRRPTNEKLFF,TGCAGTCCAAGGAGGCCAACTAATGAAAAACTGTTTTTT
TRBJ1-1,NA,NA,TRBV7-2,CASSLAGTEPEAFF,TGTGCCAGCAGCTTAGCCGGGACCGAGCCTGAAGCTTTCTTT
TRBJ2-1,NA,once,TRBV29-1,CSSQGGSWDNEQFF,TGCAGCTCGCAGGGTGGGTCTTGGGACAATGAGCAGTTCTTC
TRBJ2-7,NA,few,TRBV14,CASSQVIYEQYF,TGTGCCAGCAGCCAAGTGATCTACGAGCAGTACTTC
TRBJ2-7,TRBD2,NA,TRBV2,CASSEGRLAASYEQYF,TGTGCCAGCAGTGAGGGTCGGCTAGCGGCCTCCTACGAGCAGTACTTC
TRBJ1-2,NA,NA,TRBV12-3/TRBV12-4,CASSLTGINYGYTF,TGTGCCAGCAGTTTAACTGGGATTAACTATGGCTACACCTTC
TRBJ1-1,NA,NA,TRBV27,CASSPTRYTEAFF,TGTGCCAGCAGCCCAACCCGTTACACTGAAGCTTTCTTT
TRBJ1-2,TRBD1,NA,TRBV25-1,CASLTGVGGYTF,TGTGCCAGCTTGACAGGGGTTGGCGGCTACACCTTC
TRBJ2-7,TRBD1,NA,TRBV10-3,CAISESNRGKDGYEQYF,TGTGCCATCAGTGAGTCAAACAGGGGAAAGGACGGCTACGAGCAGTACTTC
TRBJ2-1,NA,NA,TRBV3-1,CASSARGTYNEQFF,TGTGCCAGCAGCGCTAGGGGGACCTACAATGAGCAGTTCTTC
TRBJ2-3,NA,NA,TRBV3-1,CASSPSTPADTQYF,TGTGCCAGCAGCCCTTCGACACCGGCGGATACGCAGTATTTT
TRBJ2-1,NA,NA,TRBV28,CASSFLTADNEQFF,TGTGCCAGCAGTTTCCTTACAGCGGACAATGAGCAGTTCTTC
TRBJ2-3,NA,NA,TRBV28,CASSLLLPRTDTQYF,TGTGCCAGCAGTTTGTTACTACCCCGCACAGATACGCAGTATTTT
TRBJ2-5,NA,NA,TRBV5-1,CASSVRKSGSVETQYF,TGCGCCAGCAGCGTGAGGAAAAGCGGTTCTGTAGAGACCCAGTACTTC
TRBJ2-7,NA,NA,TRBV18,CASSPPGEPYEQYF,TGTGCCAGCTCACCGCCAGGGGAACCCTACGAGCAGTACTTC
TRBJ1-2,NA,NA,TRBV28,CASSLRRDNGYTF,TGTGCCAGCAGTCTCCGGAGAGACAATGGCTACACCTTC
TRBJ2-2,TRBD1,NA,TRBV27,CAIRDRANTGELFF,TGTGCCATCCGGGACAGGGCGAACACCGGGGAGCTGTTTTTT
TRBJ2-5,NA,NA,TRBV10-1,CASSELWVIETQYF,TGCGCCAGCAGTGAGCTATGGGTTATCGAGACCCAGTACTTC
TRBJ1-2,TRBD1,NA,TRBV5-4,CASSFWTGGDYGYTF,TGTGCCAGCAGCTTTTGGACAGGGGGCGACTATGGCTACACCTTC
TRBJ1-4,NA,NA,TRBV12-3/TRBV12-4,CASSRDRIGEKLFF,TGTGCCAGCAGCCGCGACAGGATCGGTGAAAAACTGTTTTTT
TRBJ1-2,NA,NA,TRBV3-1,CASSQDLF,TGTGCCAGCAGCCAAGACCTCTTC
TRBJ2-7,NA,NA,TRBV28,CASRTSARVDEQYF,TGTGCCTCGAGGACCAGCGCTAGGGTCGACGAGCAGTACTTC
TRBJ1-3,NA,NA,TRBV9,CASSSTAGVNTIYF,TGTGCCAGCAGCTCCACGGCTGGGGTAAACACCATATATTTT
TRBJ1-2,NA,once,TRBV20-1,CSASVGASNLVYGYTF,TGCAGTGCTAGCGTGGGGGCCAGTAACTTAGTCTATGGCTACACCTTC
TRBJ1-4,NA,NA,TRBV15,CATNLGRPNEKLFF,TGTGCCACCAACCTAGGACGGCCTAATGAAAAACTGTTTTTT
TRBJ2-5,NA,NA,TRBV28,CASRDFQNQETQYF,TGTGCCAGTAGGGACTTTCAAAATCAAGAGACCCAGTACTTC
TRBJ2-3,NA,NA,TRBV15,CATRRGSTDTQYF,TGTGCCACCAGACGGGGCTCCACAGATACGCAGTATTTT
TRBJ2-7,NA,once,TRBV29-1,CSVAGTPSSYEQYF,TGCAGCGTAGCCGGGACTCCGAGCTCCTACGAGCAGTACTTC
TRBJ2-3,NA,NA,TRBV30,CAWSERGTMESDTQYF,TGTGCCTGGAGTGAAAGGGGGACCATGGAGTCAGATACGCAGTATTTT
TRBJ2-2,NA,NA,TRBV3-1,CASRRQANLGGELFF,TGTGCCAGCAGGCGACAGGCCAACCTTGGCGGGGAGCTGTTTTTT
TRBJ2-1,NA,NA,TRBV11-1,CASSLALNEQFF,TGTGCCAGCAGCTTAGCGTTGAATGAGCAGTTCTTC
TRBJ2-1,TRBD1,NA,TRBV6-4,CASSVSGQGEQFF,TGTGCCAGCAGTGTGTCGGGACAGGGGGAGCAGTTCTTC
TRBJ2-5,NA,NA,TRBV25-1,CASSAVMETQYF,TGTGCCAGCAGCGCGGTGATGGAGACCCAGTACTTC
TRBJ2-7,NA,NA,TRBV29-1,CSVGSMSREQYF,TGCAGCGTGGGTTCTATGTCAAGGGAGCAGTACTTC
TRBJ2-2,NA,NA,TRBV20-1,CSASRQGAGELFF,TGCAGTGCTTCTCGCCAGGGCGCCGGGGAGCTGTTTTTT
TRBJ1-2,TRBD1,NA,TRBV25-1,CASTRTGYGYTF,TGTGCCAGCACCCGGACAGGATATGGCTACACCTTC
TRBJ1-5,NA,NA,TRBV6-1,CASREVGGHNQPQHF,TGTGCCAGCAGGGAAGTGGGGGGGCACAATCAGCCCCAGCATTTT
TRBJ2-1,TRBD2,NA,TRBV19,CASSRGRLAGGDEQFF,TGTGCCAGCTCCAGGGGGCGACTAGCGGGAGGGGATGAGCAGTTCTTC
TRBJ1-5,TRBD1,NA,TRBV29-1,CSVEDKGQRRPNQPQHF,TGCAGCGTTGAAGATAAGGGACAGCGGCGCCCCAATCAGCCCCAGCATTTT
TRBJ1-4,NA,once,TRBV5-1,CASSLAGFEEKLFF,TGCGCCAGCAGCTTGGCGGGATTCGAAGAAAAACTGTTTTTT
TRBJ2-1,TRBD2,NA,TRBV7-9,CASRGGGRAYNEQFF,TGTGCCAGCAGAGGCGGGGGAAGGGCCTACAATGAGCAGTTCTTC